The rows below give T cell receptor beta chains drawn from one sample of a study of CD8 T cells in Susac syndrome. TCRdb called the immunoSEQ multiplex PCR reads again in MiXCR, with one record for every CDR3 protein. The sample comprises about 140,000 distinct CDR3 sequences, roughly 96% of which are singletons, and over 0.1% rests with the top ten. Sequenced sample: CD4+ T cells from PBMCs. All receptors come from a human donor with multiple sclerosis. The CDR3 runs from the conserved cysteine through the conserved F or W. The D gene is left open where the match is weak. Some rows mark clone size as missing; the rest say once, few, many or name a class of expanded clone.

15	TRBV3-1	-	-	TRBJ1-4	TGTGCCAGCAGCCCAGATCGACGGGGTAATGAAAAACTGTTTTTT	CASSPDRRGNEKLFF
16	TRBV19	-	-	TRBJ2-1	TGTGCCAGTAGTATAATCTCTAGGTCCTCCTACAATGAGCAGTTCTTC	CASSIISRSSYNEQFF
16	TRBV6-1	-	-	TRBJ2-7	TGTGCCATCAGTGACAGGGACTCCCGAGGGATAGGCGAGCAGTACTTC	CAISDRDSRGIGEQYF
18	TRBV7-9	-	-	TRBJ1-3	TGTGCCAGCAGCTTAGGGCAGGGCCCCACTGGCTCTGGAAACACCATATATTTT	CASSLGQGPTGSGNTIYF
18	TRBV21-1	-	-	TRBJ2-7	TGTGCCAGCAGCCCATCAGGGACCGGCACCCCAACTCGCTACGAGCAGTACTTC	CASSPSGTGTPTRYEQYF
14	TRBV19	-	-	TRBJ2-5	TGTGCCAGTAGTACAAAGCGGTTCCAAGAGACCCAGTACTTC	CASSTKRFQETQYF
15	TRBV7-3	-	-	TRBJ1-2	TGTGCCAGCAGCTTGGGCCCAGGAAATGTATATGGCTACACCTTC	CASSLGPGNVYGYTF
12	TRBV9	-	-	TRBJ1-4	TGTGCCAGCAGCGTAAACGGCGAAAAACTGTTTTTT	CASSVNGEKLFF
13	TRBV6-6	-	-	TRBJ2-7	TGTGCCAGCAGTTCCCATCTGGTCGGCGAGCAGTACTTC	CASSSHLVGEQYF
16	TRBV28	TRBD1	-	TRBJ1-6	TGTGCCAGCAACCCACCGGGAGGGACAGGGAATTCACCCCTCCACTTT	CASNPPGGTGNSPLHF
15	TRBV4-1	-	-	TRBJ1-5	TGCGCCAGCAGCCAAGAGTATTGGAACAATCAGCCCCAGCATTTT	CASSQEYWNNQPQHF
16	TRBV4-1	TRBD2	-	TRBJ2-1	TGCGCCAGCAGCCCCCTTGGGGGAGGGCCTCAAAATGAGCAGTTCTTC	CASSPLGGGPQNEQFF
14	TRBV29-1	TRBD2	-	TRBJ2-2	TGCAGCGTCAGAGGACTAGCGAACACCGGGGAGCTGTTTTTT	CSVRGLANTGELFF
12	TRBV20-1	-	-	TRBJ1-2	TGCAGTGCCGGACAGTCTAACTATGGCTACACCTTC	CSAGQSNYGYTF
14	TRBV15	-	few	TRBJ2-1	TGTGCCACCAGCAGAGATTTGGGGGTTTATGAGCAGTTCTTC	CATSRDLGVYEQFF
14	TRBV29-1	-	-	TRBJ2-3	TGCAGCGTTGAAGTCAATATCCGCACAGATACGCAGTATTTT	CSVEVNIRTDTQYF
13	TRBV15	-	-	TRBJ2-3	TGTGCCACCAGCAGTCCCCACACAGATACGCAGTATTTT	CATSSPHTDTQYF
13	TRBV30	-	-	TRBJ2-7	TGTGCCTGGAGTGTCCGCGGCCTGGACGAGCAGTACTTC	CAWSVRGLDEQYF
15	TRBV9	TRBD2	-	TRBJ2-7	TGTGCCAGCAGCGCGACTAGCGGGGGTTTGGGTGAGCAGTACTTC	CASSATSGGLGEQYF
15	TRBV28	TRBD1	-	TRBJ1-2	TGTGCCAGCAGCCGTCCCGGGACAGGGGACTATGGCTACACCTTC	CASSRPGTGDYGYTF
14	TRBV20-1	-	once	TRBJ1-1	TGCAGTGCACCCAAGGTTACCATGAACACTGAAGCTTTCTTT	CSAPKVTMNTEAFF
15	TRBV3-1	-	-	TRBJ2-5	TGTGCCAGCAGCCCCCGGACAGAAGCTCAAGAGACCCAGTACTTC	CASSPRTEAQETQYF
11	TRBV20-1	-	-	TRBJ1-5	TGCAGTGCTGCAGGGGATCAGCCCCAGCATTTT	CSAAGDQPQHF
13	TRBV6-2/TRBV6-3	-	-	TRBJ2-4	TGTGCCAGCAGTACCAGGGGTGGAAACATTCAGTACTTC	CASSTRGGNIQYF
12	TRBV20-1	-	-	TRBJ1-1	TGCAGTGCTAGAGAGGGGGCCACTGAAGCTTTCTTT	CSAREGATEAFF
14	TRBV20-1	TRBD1	-	TRBJ2-3	TGCAGTGCGAAAGACAGGGCTCTCCCAGATACGCAGTATTTT	CSAKDRALPDTQYF
13	TRBV7-3	TRBD1	-	TRBJ1-4	TGTGCCAGCAGCTTAGACAGGGGGGAAAAACTGTTTTTT	CASSLDRGEKLFF